This T cell receptor (beta chain) is drawn from a study of CD8 T cells in ankylosing spondylitis. Study-wide results and caveats: Blood of patients with ankylosing spondylitis appeared to be characterized by a TCR beta motif of 8 or 9 highly homologous variants. Researchers report that disease-linked clones proved CD8+ and relatively rare in peripheral blood.

From germline, CDR1 is GTSNPN and CDR2 SVGIG (reference sequence). This CDR3 is 13 amino acids long. The V and J ends lost 3 bases and 0 bases respectively, with 6 bases between them. 5'-RACE, quantitative and with molecular barcodes, yielded the TCR beta libraries. TCRdb called the 5' RACE reads again in MiXCR, with one record for every CDR3 protein. Of about 390,000 distinct CDR3 sequences listed, approximately 20% were seen once; the top ten hold about a sixth. This clonotype was counted between two and nine times. Its antigen is undetermined. The source is a male donor with ankylosing spondylitis. Sequences were obtained from blood, either unsorted or a sorted T cell fraction (not recorded which). The chain has TRBV30 and TRBJ2-4; D remains ambiguous. CDR3 amino acids: CAWRRQAKNIQYF. In nucleotides, the CDR3 is TGTGCCTGGAGGAGACAAGCCAAAAACATTCAGTACTTC.